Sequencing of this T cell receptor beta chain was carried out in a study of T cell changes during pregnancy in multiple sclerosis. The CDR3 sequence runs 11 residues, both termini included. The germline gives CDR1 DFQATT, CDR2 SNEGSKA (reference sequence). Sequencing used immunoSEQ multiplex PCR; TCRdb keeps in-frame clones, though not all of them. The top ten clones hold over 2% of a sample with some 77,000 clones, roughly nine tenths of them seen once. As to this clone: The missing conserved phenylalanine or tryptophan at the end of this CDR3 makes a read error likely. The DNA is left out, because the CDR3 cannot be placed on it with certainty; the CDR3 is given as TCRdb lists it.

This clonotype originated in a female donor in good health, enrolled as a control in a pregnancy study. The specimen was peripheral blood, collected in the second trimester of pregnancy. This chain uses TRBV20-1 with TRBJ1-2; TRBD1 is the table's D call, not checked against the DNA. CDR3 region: CSARDRGYAAE.